The 14 T cell receptor beta chains given below trace back to one sample, sequenced in a study of spatial heterogeneity in lung cancer. From the 5' RACE reads, TCRdb called clonotypes with MiXCR, one entry per CDR3 protein. The sample consists of approximately 300 distinct CDR3 sequences, about 13% of them appearing once. As to time point: sample taken at primary tumor resection. The material sequenced was normal lung tissue next to the tumor, taken at surgery. These receptors originate from a male donor with early-stage non-small cell lung cancer.

Within the sample, this clonotype is hyperexpanded (1% or more). The library was designed around alpha chains, so this beta chain is a stray read whose abundance carries little weight. The chain uses TRBV29-1 and TRBJ2-1, with 7 bases identical to TRBD1. J lost 7 bases, V lost 4 bases, and 4 bases had no gene match. Germline V lookup: CDR1 SQVTM, CDR2 ANQGSEA. The CDR3 totals 12 residues. CDR3 bases: TGCAGCGTTGGACAGGGAAGGAATGAGCAGTTCTTC. Translated, it gives CSVGQGRNEQFF.

On this clonotype: Being off target in a library aimed at alpha chains, this beta chain has a size of little meaning. The rearrangement uses TRBV6-5 and TRBJ2-2, with D tentatively TRBD1 or TRBD2 (5 bases each). V lost 2 bases to trimming and J lost 1 base, with 11 bases between them. Germline loops: CDR1 MNHEY, CDR2 SVGAGI. This CDR3 is 16 amino acids long. This CDR3 reads CASSYTLGENTGELFF. CDR3 coding DNA: TGTGCCAGCAGTTACACTTTGGGGGAGAACACCGGGGAGCTGTTTTTT.

There are a few counts of this clonotype. This beta chain is a stray read from a library made for alpha chains; its abundance is not meaningful. The gene calls are TRBV4-3 and TRBJ2-3, with TRBD2 matching 12 bases. The CDR3 sequence is 17 residues long. Germline V lookup: CDR1 LGHNA, CDR2 YSLEER. V dropped 0 bases and J dropped 6; count of bases not matched to a gene: 7. CDR3 bases: TGCGCCAGCAGCCAAGAGGCTAGCGGGGGGGCCTTCGATACGCAGTATTTT. Translation: CASSQEASGGAFDTQYF.

About this clonotype itself: Little can be read into the size of this beta chain, an off-target read in a library designed for alpha chains. V usage is TRBV23-1 and J usage is TRBJ2-5; D remains unclear. TRBV23-1 is sorted into the ORF group, with uncertain function. V was clipped by 3 bases and J by 7 bases, with 9 bases between them. The CDR3 is 12 amino acids. The CDR3: CASSQGEATQYF. The CDR3 nucleotides read TGCGCCAGCAGTCAGGGTGAAGCGACCCAGTACTTC.

This clonotype was observed a handful of times. The library was designed around alpha chains, so this beta chain is a stray read whose abundance carries little weight. The chain is built from TRBV28 and TRBJ2-7; 9 positions agree with TRBD1. The germline V gene encodes CDR1 MDHEN and CDR2 SYDVKM. The length of the CDR3 is 15 residues. Germline trimming cut 4 bases from V and 4 bases from J; bases unmatched to any gene: 8. The CDR3 reads CASSSYRDREYEQYF. DNA of the CDR3: TGTGCCAGCAGTTCGTACCGGGACAGGGAATACGAGCAGTACTTC.

Concerning this clonotype: This beta chain lies outside the target of a library built for alpha chains; its clone size means little. The chain has TRBV29-1 and TRBJ2-7; D tentatively reads TRBD1 or TRBD2 (5 bases each). Trimming removed 6 bases at V and 4 bases at J, with 10 bases between. This CDR3 has 11 amino acids. Germline CDR1 is SQVTM and CDR2 is ANQGSEA. The CDR3 bases are TGCAGCGTCCGTTGGGGGTACGAGCAGTACTTC. Protein sequence: CSVRWGYEQYF.

This clonotype is large. For a library built for alpha chains, this beta chain is a stray read; little rests on its size. The chain recombines TRBV7-8 with TRBJ2-5; TRBD1 agrees at 7 bases. Germline V CDR1 and CDR2: SGHVS, FQNEAQ. Germline trimming cut 4 bases from V and 2 bases from J; bases unmatched to any gene: 7. This CDR3 has 15 amino acids. DNA for the CDR3: TGTGCCAGCAGCTCAGGGGGTTTTGGGCAAGAGACCCAGTACTTC. Translated: CASSSGGFGQETQYF. Complete variable domain (other parts from reference TRBV7-8 and TRBJ2-5): GAGVSQSPRYKVAKRGQDVALRCDPISGHVSLFWYQQALGQGPEFLTYFQNEAQLDKSGLPSDRFFAERPEGSVSTLKIQRTQQEDSAVYLCASSSGGFGQETQYFGPGTRLLVL.

This clonotype is hyperexpanded in the sample. In a library made to pick up alpha chains, this beta chain is a stray read with a size that means little. This sequence joins TRBV28 and TRBJ2-5, with a possible D match to TRBD2 (5 bases). CDR3 length: 15 amino acids. With 6 bases removed from V and 4 bases from J, the gap between germline ends came to 18 bases. Germline V gene lookup returns CDR1 MDHEN and CDR2 SYDVKM. In DNA, the CDR3 is TGTGCCAGCAGCTTTCGCGGGCCTCAAGGAGAGACCCAGTACTTC. Translated, it gives CASSFRGPQGETQYF.

This clonotype was seen more than once but under ten times. This beta chain is an unintended read in a library built for alpha chains; its size means little. V usage is TRBV7-6 and J usage is TRBJ2-1; 7 positions agree with TRBD1. Germline lookup yields CDR1 SGHVS and CDR2 FNYEAQ. V was pared by 5 bases and J by 9 bases, with 13 bases of the junction left unmatched. The CDR3 spans 15 residues. CDR3 in DNA: TGTGCCAGCAGCCGACAGGGCGAGAGGTCAAGTGAGCAGTTCTTC. Protein product: CASSRQGERSSEQFF.

In its sample, this clonotype ranks as large (0.1 to 1%). This beta chain represents an off-target read in a library built for alpha chains; its size is of limited meaning. V usage is TRBV24-1 and J usage is TRBJ2-1; the match to TRBD1 covers 9 bases. There are 18 residues in the CDR3. The trim removed 4 bases at V and 6 bases at J, leaving 15 bases unmatched. Germline V lookup: CDR1 KGHDR, CDR2 SFDVKD. DNA of the CDR3: TGTGCCACCAGTGACCATTATCCCGGGACAGGGAAGGTCAATGAGCAGTTCTTC. Translated: CATSDHYPGTGKVNEQFF.

This clonotype is a singleton in its sample. This beta chain slipped into a library made for alpha chains as a stray read, so its size is not meaningful. The V call is TRBV19, the J call TRBJ2-1; D not resolved. The CDR3 has 13 amino acids. Trimming shortened V by 3 bases and J by 4 bases, and 7 bases separated the two germline ends. Germline CDR1 reads LNHDA; CDR2 reads SQIVND (reference sequence). CDR3 DNA sequence: TGTGCCAGTAGTATCACCCTTTACAATGAGCAGTTCTTC. It specifies CASSITLYNEQFF.

This clonotype is judged hyperexpanded (1% or more). This beta chain is a stray read from a library made for alpha chains; its abundance is not meaningful. The V and J genes are TRBV10-3 and TRBJ2-5; 7 bases align to TRBD2. Germline lookup yields CDR1 ENHRY and CDR2 SYGVKD. Germline trimming cut 6 bases from V and 4 bases from J; bases unmatched to any gene: 5. The CDR3 consists of 13 residues. DNA for the CDR3: TGTGCCATCAGCACTAGCGCGCCAGAGACCCAGTACTTC. Its translation is CAISTSAPETQYF.

About this clonotype: A library prepared for alpha chains yielded this beta chain as an off-target read; its size is of little meaning. The chain has TRBV10-1 and TRBJ2-5; 11 positions agree with TRBD1. The J segment lost 5 bases and the V segment lost 8 bases, leaving 16 bases of the junction unmatched. This CDR3 is 17 amino acids long. Germline V CDR1 and CDR2: WNHNN, SYGVQD (reference sequence). The CDR3 loop is CASSPGTGGGSAETQYF. The CDR3 DNA is TGCGCCAGCTCTCCAGGGACAGGGGGGGGATCCGCGGAGACCCAGTACTTC.

This clonotype was counted only a few times. This beta chain turned up in a library designed for alpha chains; as an off-target read, its abundance says little. J is TRBJ2-2 and V is TRBV7-9; no clear D gene. Trimming removed 11 bases at V and 6 bases at J, with 10 bases between. The CDR3 covers 11 residues. Germline CDR1 SEHNR, CDR2 FQNEAQ (reference sequence). The CDR3 loop is CAFRTSGELFF. The CDR3 DNA reads TGTGCCTTCCGTACCTCCGGGGAGCTGTTTTTT.